One and the same sample provided the 17 T cell receptor beta chains below, sequenced in a study of regulatory T cells in long-lasting Graves disease. Both iRepertoire HTBI primers and Arm-PCR of CDR3 regions were used to build the TCR beta libraries. MiXCR was run by TCRdb on the multiplex PCR reads, yielding one entry per CDR3 protein. The repertoire holds about 380,000 distinct CDR3 sequences, with around 15% as singletons. Time point: newly diagnosed GD, antithyroid drugs for less than 3 months. After RNA was extracted from PBMCs, the TCR library was made from it. The input for sequencing was peripheral blood mononuclear cells (PBMCs), taken at new diagnosis, from a patient treated with antithyroid drugs. Receptors were obtained from a female donor with Graves disease.

The chain recombines TRBV10-3 with TRBJ1-5; no reliable D call. The germline CDR1 and CDR2 sequences are ENHRY and SYGVKD. The CDR3 is 17 residues long. V lost 8 bases, J lost 3 bases, and 23 bases lay in between. CDR3 bases: TGTGCCATCTCAGATGAAGGGCGAGACGCCCCCAATCAGCCCCAGCATTTT. This translates into CAISDEGRDAPNQPQHF.

The table lists this clonotype with many counts. V usage is TRBV5-1 and J usage is TRBJ2-3, with no clear D. Germline V CDR1 and CDR2: SGHRS, YFSETQ. V dropped 0 bases and J dropped 2 bases, with 7 bases sitting between them. CDR3 size: 14 residues. CDR3 loop: CASSLVGATDTQYF. The CDR3 bases are TGCGCCAGCAGCTTGGTTGGAGCCACAGATACGCAGTATTTT.

The V and J genes are TRBV7-9 and TRBJ1-4; D perhaps matches TRBD1 (5 bases). The CDR3 loop spans 15 amino acids. V gave up 5 bases and J gave up 6 bases, with 16 bases separating them. The germline V gene encodes CDR1 SEHNR and CDR2 FQNEAQ (reference sequence). CDR3 loop: CASSRPGGRDEKLFF. CDR3 bases: TGTGCCAGCAGCCGCCCGGGGGGTAGGGATGAAAAACTGTTTTTT.

This clonotype appeared many times. The rearrangement uses TRBV7-2 and TRBJ2-1, with D perhaps TRBD2 (7 bases). Germline CDR1 SGHTA, CDR2 FQGNSA. The CDR3 runs to 13 residues. The V and J ends lost 4 bases and 10 bases respectively, with 14 bases between them. The CDR3 loop reads CASSYGEGEEQFF. The CDR3 DNA reads TGTGCCAGCAGCTATGGGGAGGGGGAAGAGCAGTTCTTC.

The chain couples TRBV6-1 to TRBJ1-5; D is ambiguous. Germline CDR1 MNHNS, CDR2 SASEGT. The CDR3 is 11 residues long. V was shortened by 4 bases and J by 5 bases, with 3 bases between the two germline ends. The CDR3 sequence: CASSGHQPQHF. DNA for the CDR3: TGTGCCAGCAGTGGGCATCAGCCCCAGCATTTT.

There are a few counts of this clonotype. V is TRBV19 and J is TRBJ2-5; the D gene is possibly TRBD1 (6 bases). V was cut by 4 bases and J by 2 bases, with 11 bases left in between. The CDR3 is 14 residues long. Germline-derived CDR1 and CDR2 are LNHDA and SQIVND (reference sequence). The CDR3 spells CASSTSGQQETQYF. The CDR3 DNA reads as TGTGCCAGTAGTACCTCAGGACAGCAAGAGACCCAGTACTTC. The whole variable domain, filled in from reference TRBV19 and TRBJ2-5, reads DGGITQSPKYLFRKEGQNVTLSCEQNLNHDAMYWYRQDPGQGLRLIYYSQIVNDFQKGDIAEGYSVSREKKESFPLTVTSAQKNPTAFYLCASSTSGQQETQYFGPGTRLLVL.

V gene TRBV29-1 combines with J gene TRBJ1-1; 9 nucleotides match TRBD1. V lost 4 bases, J lost 3 bases, and 12 bases stayed unmatched. This CDR3 contains 16 residues. Germline CDR1 SQVTM, CDR2 ANQGSEA. The DNA for the CDR3 is TGCAGCGTTGTTAGTGTTTACAGGGGGCCAGACACTGAAGCTTTCTTT. This translates into CSVVSVYRGPDTEAFF.

This clonotype was seen many times. The gene calls are TRBV6-2 or TRBV6-3 and TRBJ2-1; D gene unclear. There are 16 residues in the CDR3. In germline, CDR1 is MNHEY, CDR2 SVGEGT. Trimming removed 4 bases from V and 6 bases from J, with 19 bases in between. For the CDR3, the DNA is TGTGCCAGCAGTTCAGACATGGTAGGGATATCCAATGAGCAGTTCTTC. It translates to CASSSDMVGISNEQFF.

The chain recombines TRBV24-1 with TRBJ2-3, with D maybe TRBD1 (7 bases). The CDR3 contains 16 residues. Germline V gives CDR1 KGHDR, CDR2 SFDVKD. The V end lost 4 bases, the J end lost 3 bases, and 16 bases lay between the germline ends. CDR3 sequence reads: CATSETSTGRTDTQYF. CDR3 coding DNA: TGTGCCACCAGTGAAACCTCGACAGGGAGGACAGATACGCAGTATTTT.

This clonotype has at least ten counts. This chain uses TRBV10-3 with TRBJ1-1; no definite D call. Germline assignment: CDR1 ENHRY and CDR2 SYGVKD. V gave up 3 bases and J gave up 5 bases, with 10 bases separating them. The CDR3 is 13 residues long. The CDR3 region is CAISDPRATEAFF. Written as DNA, the CDR3 is TGTGCCATCAGTGACCCCCGGGCGACTGAAGCTTTCTTT.

A note on this clonotype: A far more abundant clone sits one base away, making this likely a read error. The V call is TRBV11-2, the J call TRBJ2-1, with D possibly being TRBD1 (6 bases). The CDR3 has 16 residues. Germline CDR1 is SGHAT and CDR2 is FQNNGV. The ends were cut back, 6 bases at V and 13 bases at J, with 28 bases in the middle. The CDR3 loop reads CASRRPGQRIQETQFF. The CDR3 DNA sequence: TGTGCCAGCAGACGCCCGGGACAACGAATCCAAGAGACCCAGTTCTTC.

The rearrangement joins TRBV19 to TRBJ1-2, with a possible D match to TRBD1 (6 bases). Trimming took 7 bases from V and 6 from J, leaving 18 bases between them. CDR1 and CDR2 from the germline V gene are LNHDA and SQIVND (reference sequence). CDR3 size: 14 residues. Here the CDR3 reads CASIHLGGGDGYTF. The DNA of the CDR3 is TGTGCCAGTATCCACCTCGGGGGCGGCGATGGCTACACCTTC.

Turning to this clonotype: A clone one base away is much larger, so this may be a read error. V gene TRBV27 combines with J gene TRBJ2-2; 7 bases align to TRBD1. Germline lookup yields CDR1 MNHEY and CDR2 SMNVEV (reference sequence). With 5 bases clipped from V and 8 bases from J, the junction kept 11 bases outside the gene matches. The CDR3 is 15 amino acids. CDR3 sequence reads: CASSEVTGSNGELFF. CDR3 bases: TGTGCCAGCAGTGAGGTGACAGGGTCTAATGGGGAGCTGTTTTTT.

On this clonotype: This may be a read error, as it is one base from a much larger clone. The chain uses TRBV7-9 and TRBJ2-7, with D tentatively TRBD2 (6 bases). This CDR3 is 12 amino acids long. Trimming pared 3 bases from V and 7 bases from J, leaving 10 bases between. CDR1 is SEHNR and CDR2 is FQNEAQ in the germline V gene (reference sequence). CDR3: CASSFRGSEQYF. The CDR3 region has the DNA TGTGCCAGCAGCTTTCGGGGGAGTGAGCAGTACTTC.

The chain uses TRBV6-2 or TRBV6-3 and TRBJ1-5, with a tentative D call TRBD1 (5 bases). CDR1 and CDR2 from the germline V gene are MNHEY and SVGEGT. The CDR3 length is 15 residues. The V end was cut by 3 bases, the J end by 6 bases, with 15 bases between. The CDR3: CASSYIRVSSQPQHF. The CDR3 coding sequence is TGTGCCAGCAGTTATATCAGGGTCTCTAGTCAGCCCCAGCATTTT.

This clonotype has ten or more counts. A single base separates this from a much larger clone, so it may be a read error. The chain has TRBV28 and TRBJ2-7, with TRBD1 identical over 11 bases. V trimming: 6 bases; J trimming: 0 bases; junction bases outside the gene matches: 4. The CDR3 consists of 15 residues. CDR1 MDHEN and CDR2 SYDVKM come from the germline V gene. CDR3 bases: TGTGCCAGCAGCCTGGGACAGGGGGACTCCTACGAGCAGTACTTC. Its protein is CASSLGQGDSYEQYF.

The chain links TRBV12-3 or TRBV12-4 to TRBJ1-2; D is uncertain. The CDR3 consists of 13 residues. V was clipped by 5 bases and J by 6 bases, with 13 bases between them. Here the CDR3 DNA reads TGTGCCAGCAGTGACCCCGGCGGGGATGGCTACACCTTC. As protein: CASSDPGGDGYTF.